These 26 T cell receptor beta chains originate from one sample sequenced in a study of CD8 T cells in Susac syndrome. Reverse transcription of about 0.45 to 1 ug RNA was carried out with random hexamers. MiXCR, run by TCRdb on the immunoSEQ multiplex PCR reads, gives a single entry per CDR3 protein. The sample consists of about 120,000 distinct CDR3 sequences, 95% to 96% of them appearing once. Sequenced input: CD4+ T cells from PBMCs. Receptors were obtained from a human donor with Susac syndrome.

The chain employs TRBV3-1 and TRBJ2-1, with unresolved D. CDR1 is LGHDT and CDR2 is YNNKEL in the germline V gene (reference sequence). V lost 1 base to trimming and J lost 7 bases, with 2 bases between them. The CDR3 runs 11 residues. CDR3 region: CASSQGNEQFF. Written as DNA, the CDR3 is TGTGCCAGCAGCCAAGGGAATGAGCAGTTCTTC.

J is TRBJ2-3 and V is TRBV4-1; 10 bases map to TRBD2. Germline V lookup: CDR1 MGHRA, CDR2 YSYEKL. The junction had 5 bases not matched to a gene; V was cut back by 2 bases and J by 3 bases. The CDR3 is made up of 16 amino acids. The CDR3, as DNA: TGCGCCAGCAGCCAACTTAGCGGGAGGCGGACAGATACGCAGTATTTT. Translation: CASSQLSGRRTDTQYF.

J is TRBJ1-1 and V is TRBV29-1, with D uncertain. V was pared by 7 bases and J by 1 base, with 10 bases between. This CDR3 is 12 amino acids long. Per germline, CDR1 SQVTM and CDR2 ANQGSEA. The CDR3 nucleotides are TGCAGCGCCGGATCACCGAACACTGAAGCTTTCTTT. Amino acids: CSAGSPNTEAFF.

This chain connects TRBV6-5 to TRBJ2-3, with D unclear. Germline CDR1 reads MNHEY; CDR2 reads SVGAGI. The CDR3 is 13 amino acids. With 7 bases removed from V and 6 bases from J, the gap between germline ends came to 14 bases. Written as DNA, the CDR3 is TGTGCCAGCACCCCCACATGGCGGGATACGCAGTATTTT. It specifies CASTPTWRDTQYF.

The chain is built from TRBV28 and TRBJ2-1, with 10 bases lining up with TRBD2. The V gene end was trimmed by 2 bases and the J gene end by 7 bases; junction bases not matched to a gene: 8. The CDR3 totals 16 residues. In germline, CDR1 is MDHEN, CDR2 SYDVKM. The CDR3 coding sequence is TGTGCCAGCAGTTTAGGAGCTAGCGGGAGAGTGAATGAGCAGTTCTTC. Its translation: CASSLGASGRVNEQFF.

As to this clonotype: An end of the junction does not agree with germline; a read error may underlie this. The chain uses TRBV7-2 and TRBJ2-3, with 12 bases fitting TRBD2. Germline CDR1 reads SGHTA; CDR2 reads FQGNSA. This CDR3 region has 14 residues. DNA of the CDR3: TGTGCCAGCAGCCTAGCGGGAGGGGTAGATACGCAGTATTTT. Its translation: CASSLAGGVDTQYF.

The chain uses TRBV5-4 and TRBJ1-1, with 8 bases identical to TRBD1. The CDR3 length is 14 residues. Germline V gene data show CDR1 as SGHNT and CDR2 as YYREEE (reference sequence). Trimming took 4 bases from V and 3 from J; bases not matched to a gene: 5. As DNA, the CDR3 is TGTGCCAGCAGCGCGGACAGGGTCGACACTGAAGCTTTCTTT. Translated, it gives CASSADRVDTEAFF.

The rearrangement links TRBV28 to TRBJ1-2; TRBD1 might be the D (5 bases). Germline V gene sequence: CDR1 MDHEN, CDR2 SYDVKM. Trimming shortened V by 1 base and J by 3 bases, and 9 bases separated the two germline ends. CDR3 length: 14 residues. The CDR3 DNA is TGTGCCAGCAGTTTATTGGTGGGGGACTATGGCTACACCTTC. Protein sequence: CASSLLVGDYGYTF.

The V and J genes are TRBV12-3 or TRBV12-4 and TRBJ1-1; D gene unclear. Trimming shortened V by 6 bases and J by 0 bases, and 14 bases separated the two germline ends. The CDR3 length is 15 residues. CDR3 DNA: TGTGCCAGCAGCTCAATGGCAGAGCTGAACACTGAAGCTTTCTTT. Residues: CASSSMAELNTEAFF.

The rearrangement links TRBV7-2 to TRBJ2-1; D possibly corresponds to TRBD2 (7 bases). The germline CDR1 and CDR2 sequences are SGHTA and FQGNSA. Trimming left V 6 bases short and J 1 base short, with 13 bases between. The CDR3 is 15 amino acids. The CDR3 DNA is TGTGCCAGCAGTTTGGGGGGGGCTTCCTACAATGAGCAGTTCTTC. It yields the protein CASSLGGASYNEQFF.

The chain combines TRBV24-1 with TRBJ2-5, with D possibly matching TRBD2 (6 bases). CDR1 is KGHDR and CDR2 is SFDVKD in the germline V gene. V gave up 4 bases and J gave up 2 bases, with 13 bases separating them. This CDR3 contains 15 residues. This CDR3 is CATSDRRDSQETQYF. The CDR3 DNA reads TGTGCCACCAGTGACCGCCGGGACTCACAAGAGACCCAGTACTTC.

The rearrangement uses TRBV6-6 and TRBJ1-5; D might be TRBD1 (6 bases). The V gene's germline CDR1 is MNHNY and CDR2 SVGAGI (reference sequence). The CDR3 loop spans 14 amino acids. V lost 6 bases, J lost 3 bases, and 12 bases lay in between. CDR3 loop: CASSLHRDNQPQHF. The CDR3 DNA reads TGTGCCAGCAGCCTACACAGGGACAATCAGCCCCAGCATTTT.

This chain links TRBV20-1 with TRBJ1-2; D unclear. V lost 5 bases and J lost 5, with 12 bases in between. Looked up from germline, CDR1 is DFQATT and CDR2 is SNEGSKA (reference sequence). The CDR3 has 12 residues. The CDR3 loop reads CSAERGGYGYTF. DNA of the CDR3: TGCAGTGCTGAAAGAGGCGGTTATGGCTACACCTTC.

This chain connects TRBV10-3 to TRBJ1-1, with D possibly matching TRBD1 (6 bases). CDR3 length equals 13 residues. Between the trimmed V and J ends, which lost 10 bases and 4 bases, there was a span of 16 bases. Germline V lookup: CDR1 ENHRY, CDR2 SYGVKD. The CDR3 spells CATGMGARTEAFF. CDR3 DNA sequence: TGTGCCACCGGGATGGGGGCGCGCACTGAAGCTTTCTTT.

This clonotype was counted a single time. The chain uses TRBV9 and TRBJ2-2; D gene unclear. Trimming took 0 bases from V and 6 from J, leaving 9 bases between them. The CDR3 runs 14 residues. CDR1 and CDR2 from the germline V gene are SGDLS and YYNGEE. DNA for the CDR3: TGTGCCAGCAGCGTAGCACCCGGACCCGGGGAGCTGTTTTTT. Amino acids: CASSVAPGPGELFF.

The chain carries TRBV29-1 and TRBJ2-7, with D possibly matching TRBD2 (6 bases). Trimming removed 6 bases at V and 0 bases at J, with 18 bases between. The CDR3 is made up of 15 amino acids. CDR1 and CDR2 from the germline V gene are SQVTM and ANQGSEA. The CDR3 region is CSVGSNHLSSYEQYF. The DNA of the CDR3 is TGCAGCGTCGGGAGCAACCACTTGAGCTCCTACGAGCAGTACTTC.

The CDR3 coding sequence is TGTGCCAGCAGCGCCCCGGGCCAAGAGACCCAGTACTTC. Protein sequence: CASSAPGQETQYF. This chain connects TRBV5-4 to TRBJ2-5; D unresolved. Germline V gives CDR1 SGHNT, CDR2 YYREEE (reference sequence). With 4 bases removed from V and 1 base from J, the gap between germline ends came to 8 bases. The CDR3 is made up of 13 amino acids. The whole variable domain, remainder taken from reference TRBV5-4 and TRBJ2-5, is ETGVTQSPTHLIKTRGQQVTLRCSSQSGHNTVSWYQQALGQGPQFIFQYYREEENGRGNFPPRFSGLQFPNYSSELNVNALELDDSALYLCASSAPGQETQYFGPGTRLLVL.

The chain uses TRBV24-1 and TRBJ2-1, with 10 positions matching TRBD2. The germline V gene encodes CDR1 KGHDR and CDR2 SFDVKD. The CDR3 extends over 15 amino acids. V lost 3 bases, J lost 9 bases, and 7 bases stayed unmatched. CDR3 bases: TGTGCCACCAGTGATCAAGCGGGAGGGCCCGGTGAGCAGTTCTTC. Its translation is CATSDQAGGPGEQFF.

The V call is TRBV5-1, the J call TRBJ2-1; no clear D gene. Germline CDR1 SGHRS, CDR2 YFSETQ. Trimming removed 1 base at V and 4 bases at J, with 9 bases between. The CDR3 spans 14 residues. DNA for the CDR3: TGCGCCAGCAGCTTGACGGATCCGTACAATGAGCAGTTCTTC. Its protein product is CASSLTDPYNEQFF.

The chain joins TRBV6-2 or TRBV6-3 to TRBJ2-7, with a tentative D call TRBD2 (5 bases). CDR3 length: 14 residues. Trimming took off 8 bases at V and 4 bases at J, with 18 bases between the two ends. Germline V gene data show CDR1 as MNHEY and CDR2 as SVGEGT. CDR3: CASEGRTGSYEQYF. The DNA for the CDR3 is TGTGCCAGCGAGGGCAGGACGGGGAGTTACGAGCAGTACTTC.

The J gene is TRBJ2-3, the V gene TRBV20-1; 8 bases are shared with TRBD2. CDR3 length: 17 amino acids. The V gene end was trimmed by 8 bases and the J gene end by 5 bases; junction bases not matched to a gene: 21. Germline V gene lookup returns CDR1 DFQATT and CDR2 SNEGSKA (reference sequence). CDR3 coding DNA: TGCAGTCCACAGGAGGCCAGCGGGAGTCGAAAGGGAGATACGCAGTATTTT. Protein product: CSPQEASGSRKGDTQYF.

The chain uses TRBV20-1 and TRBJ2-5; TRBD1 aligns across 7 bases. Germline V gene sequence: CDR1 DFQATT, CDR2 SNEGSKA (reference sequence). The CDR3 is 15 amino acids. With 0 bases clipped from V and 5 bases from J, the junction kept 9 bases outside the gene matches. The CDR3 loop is CSARDGQASGETQYF. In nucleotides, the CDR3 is TGCAGTGCTAGAGATGGACAGGCCTCCGGGGAGACCCAGTACTTC.

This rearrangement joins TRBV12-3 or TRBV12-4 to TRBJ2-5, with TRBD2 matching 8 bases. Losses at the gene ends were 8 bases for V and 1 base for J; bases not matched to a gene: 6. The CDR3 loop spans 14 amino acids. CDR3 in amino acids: CASRRTSSQETQYF. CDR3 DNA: TGTGCCAGCCGGCGGACTAGCAGCCAAGAGACCCAGTACTTC.

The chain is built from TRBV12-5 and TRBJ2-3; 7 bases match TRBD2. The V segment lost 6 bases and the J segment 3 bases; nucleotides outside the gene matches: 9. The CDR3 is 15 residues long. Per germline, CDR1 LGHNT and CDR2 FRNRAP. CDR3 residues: CASGASGISTDTQYF. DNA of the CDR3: TGTGCTAGTGGAGCCAGCGGGATATCTACAGATACGCAGTATTTT.

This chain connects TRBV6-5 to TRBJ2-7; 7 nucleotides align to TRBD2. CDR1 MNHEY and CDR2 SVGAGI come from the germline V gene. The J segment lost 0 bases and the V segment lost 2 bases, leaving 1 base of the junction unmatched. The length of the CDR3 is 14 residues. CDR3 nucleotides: TGTGCCAGCAGTTACGCGGGAGACTCCTACGAGCAGTACTTC. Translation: CASSYAGDSYEQYF.

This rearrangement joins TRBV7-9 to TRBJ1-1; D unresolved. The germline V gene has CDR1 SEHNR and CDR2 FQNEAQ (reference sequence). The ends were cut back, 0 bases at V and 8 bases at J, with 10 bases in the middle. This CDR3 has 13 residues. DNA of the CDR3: TGTGCCAGCAGCTTAGCTGTAATACGAGAAGCTTTCTTT. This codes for CASSLAVIREAFF.